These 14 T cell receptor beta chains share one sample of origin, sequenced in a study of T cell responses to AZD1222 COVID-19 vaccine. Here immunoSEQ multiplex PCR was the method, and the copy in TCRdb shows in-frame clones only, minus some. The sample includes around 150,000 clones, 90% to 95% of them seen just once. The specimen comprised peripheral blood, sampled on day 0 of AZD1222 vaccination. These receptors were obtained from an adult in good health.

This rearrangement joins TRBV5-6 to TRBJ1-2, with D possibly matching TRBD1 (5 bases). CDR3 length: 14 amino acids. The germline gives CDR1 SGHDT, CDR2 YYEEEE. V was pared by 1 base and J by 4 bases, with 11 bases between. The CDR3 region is CASSLSGDSYGYTF. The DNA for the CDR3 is TGTGCCAGCAGCTTGTCCGGAGACAGCTATGGCTACACCTTC.

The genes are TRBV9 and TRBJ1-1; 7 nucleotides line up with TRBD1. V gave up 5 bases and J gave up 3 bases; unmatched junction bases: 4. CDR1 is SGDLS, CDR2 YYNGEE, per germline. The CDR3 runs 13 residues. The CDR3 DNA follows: TGTGCCAGCAGGGGCGGGACAGACACTGAAGCTTTCTTT. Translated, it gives CASRGGTDTEAFF. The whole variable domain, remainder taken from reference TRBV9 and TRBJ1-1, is DSGVTQTPKHLITATGQRVTLRCSPRSGDLSVYWYQQSLDQGLQFLIQYYNGEERAKGNILERFSAQQFPDLHSELNLSSLELGDSALYFCASRGGTDTEAFFGQGTRLTVV.

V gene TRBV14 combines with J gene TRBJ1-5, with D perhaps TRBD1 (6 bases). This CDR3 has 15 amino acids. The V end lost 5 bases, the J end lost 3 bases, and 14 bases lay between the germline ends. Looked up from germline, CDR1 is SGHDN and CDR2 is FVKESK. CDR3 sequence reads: CASSLGTGYNQPQHF. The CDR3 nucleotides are TGTGCCAGCAGCTTGGGAACAGGGTACAATCAGCCCCAGCATTTT.

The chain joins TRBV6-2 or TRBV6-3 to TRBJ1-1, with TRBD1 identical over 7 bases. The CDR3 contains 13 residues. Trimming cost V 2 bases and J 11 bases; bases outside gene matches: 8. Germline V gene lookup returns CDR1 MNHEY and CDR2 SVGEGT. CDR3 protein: CASSYRIDREAFF. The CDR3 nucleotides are TGTGCCAGCAGTTACAGAATCGACAGGGAGGCTTTCTTT.

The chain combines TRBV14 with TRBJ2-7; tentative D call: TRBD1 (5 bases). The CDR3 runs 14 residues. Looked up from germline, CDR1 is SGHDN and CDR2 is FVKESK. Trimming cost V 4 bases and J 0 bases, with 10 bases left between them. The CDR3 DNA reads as TGTGCCAGCAGCCGGCTTGGACACTCCTACGAGCAGTACTTC. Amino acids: CASSRLGHSYEQYF.

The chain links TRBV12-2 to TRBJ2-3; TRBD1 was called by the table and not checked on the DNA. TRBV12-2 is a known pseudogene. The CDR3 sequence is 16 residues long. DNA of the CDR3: TGTGCAAGTCGCTTAGGGACAGCTCGGCGCACAGATACGCAGTATTTT. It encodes CASRLGTARRTDTQYF.

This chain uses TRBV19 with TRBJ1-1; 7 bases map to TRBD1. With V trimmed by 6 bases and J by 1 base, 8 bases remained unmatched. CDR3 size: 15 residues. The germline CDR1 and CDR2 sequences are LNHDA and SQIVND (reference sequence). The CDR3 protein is CASRTDRVANTEAFF. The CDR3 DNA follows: TGTGCCAGTAGAACCGACAGGGTTGCGAACACTGAAGCTTTCTTT.

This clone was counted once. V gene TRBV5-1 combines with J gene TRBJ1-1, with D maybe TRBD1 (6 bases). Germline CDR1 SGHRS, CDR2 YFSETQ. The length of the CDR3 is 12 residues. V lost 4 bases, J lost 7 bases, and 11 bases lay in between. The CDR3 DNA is TGCGCCAGCAGCGTTACAGGGATTGAAGCTTTCTTT. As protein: CASSVTGIEAFF.

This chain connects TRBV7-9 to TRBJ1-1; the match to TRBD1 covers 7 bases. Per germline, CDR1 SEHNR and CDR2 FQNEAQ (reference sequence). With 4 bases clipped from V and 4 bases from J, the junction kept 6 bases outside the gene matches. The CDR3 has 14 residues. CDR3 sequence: CASSSRQGGTEAFF. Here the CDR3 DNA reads TGTGCCAGCAGCTCCAGACAGGGAGGCACTGAAGCTTTCTTT.

The CDR3 DNA sequence: TGTGCCAGCAGCTCACGGGGCCATAACGGCTACACCTTC. The encoded protein is CASSSRGHNGYTF. The V call is TRBV7-6, the J call TRBJ1-2; D possibly corresponds to TRBD1 (5 bases). The CDR3 totals 13 residues. Germline assignment: CDR1 SGHVS and CDR2 FNYEAQ. Deletions cut 4 bases from V and 8 bases from J, with 14 bases between.

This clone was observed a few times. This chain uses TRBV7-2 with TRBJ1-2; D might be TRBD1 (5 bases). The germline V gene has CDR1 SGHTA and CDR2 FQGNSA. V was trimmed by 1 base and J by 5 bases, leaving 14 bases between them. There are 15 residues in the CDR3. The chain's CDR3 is CASSLEGRWKYGYTF. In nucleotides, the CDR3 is TGTGCCAGCAGCTTAGAGGGGAGGTGGAAGTATGGCTACACCTTC.

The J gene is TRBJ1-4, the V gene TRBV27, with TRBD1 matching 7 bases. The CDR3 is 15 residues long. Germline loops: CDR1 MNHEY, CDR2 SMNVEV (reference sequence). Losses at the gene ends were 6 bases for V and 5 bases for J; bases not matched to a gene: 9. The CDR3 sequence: CASSRQGLSNEKLFF. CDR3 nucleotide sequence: TGTGCCAGCAGCCGACAGGGATTATCCAATGAAAAACTGTTTTTT.

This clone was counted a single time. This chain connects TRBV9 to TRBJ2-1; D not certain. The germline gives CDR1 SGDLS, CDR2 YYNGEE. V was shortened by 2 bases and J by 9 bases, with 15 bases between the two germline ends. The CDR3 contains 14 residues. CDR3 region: CASSVFVGSSEQFF. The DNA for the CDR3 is TGTGCCAGCAGCGTCTTCGTAGGTTCCAGTGAGCAGTTCTTC.

The CDR3 sequence: CASTSGQGNDSDNQPQHF. CDR3 nucleotide sequence: TGTGCCAGCACCTCCGGACAGGGGAATGATTCAGACAATCAGCCCCAGCATTTT. This chain connects TRBV6-4 to TRBJ1-5; TRBD1 agrees at 9 bases. The CDR3 has 18 residues. CDR1 MRHNA and CDR2 SNTAGT come from the germline V gene. The V gene end was trimmed by 7 bases and the J gene end by 3 bases; junction bases not matched to a gene: 16.